These 18 T cell receptor beta chains were all obtained from the same sample, sequenced in a study of T cell responses to AZD1222 COVID-19 vaccine. Here immunoSEQ multiplex PCR was the method, and the copy in TCRdb shows in-frame clones only, minus some. The table includes around 150,000 clones, about 93% detected once. Material: peripheral blood, obtained 28 days after the second AZD1222 dose. The source of these receptors is an adult who received the AZD1222 COVID-19 vaccine.

The V gene is TRBV6-5, the J gene TRBJ1-6; TRBD1 aligns across 9 bases. Germline values: CDR1 MNHEY, CDR2 SVGAGI. Trimming at V came to 6 bases and at J to 6 bases, leaving 6 bases not matched to a gene. This CDR3 spans 15 amino acids. The chain's CDR3 is CASSPQGARNSPLHF. The CDR3 DNA follows: TGTGCCAGCAGCCCACAGGGGGCGCGTAATTCACCCCTCCACTTT.

The V gene is TRBV7-9, the J gene TRBJ1-2; 8 nucleotides line up with TRBD1. Germline assignment: CDR1 SEHNR and CDR2 FQNEAQ (reference sequence). The CDR3 runs 14 residues. Losses at the gene ends were 4 bases for V and 3 bases for J; bases not matched to a gene: 4. CDR3 sequence reads: CASSSGTGDYGYTF. CDR3 bases: TGTGCCAGCAGCTCCGGGACAGGTGACTATGGCTACACCTTC.

This chain links TRBV5-4 with TRBJ1-1, with D unresolved. Germline CDR1 SGHNT, CDR2 YYREEE (reference sequence). The CDR3 spans 15 residues. Deletions cut 0 bases from V and 0 bases from J, with 9 bases between. The CDR3 region is CASSLARGLNTEAFF. Written as DNA, the CDR3 is TGTGCCAGCAGCTTGGCCCGGGGATTGAACACTGAAGCTTTCTTT.

The CDR3 here is CAWSGGPPYEQYF. In nucleotides, the CDR3 is TGTGCCTGGAGTGGGGGCCCTCCCTACGAGCAGTACTTC. The J gene is TRBJ2-7, the V gene TRBV30; D is perhaps TRBD1 (5 bases). The CDR3 is 13 amino acids. Germline lookup yields CDR1 GTSNPN and CDR2 SVGIG (reference sequence). Trimming removed 1 base at V and 2 bases at J, with 9 bases between.

The rearrangement uses TRBV7-9 and TRBJ2-5; no clear D gene. This CDR3 has 15 amino acids. Trimming pared 1 base from V and 4 bases from J, leaving 13 bases between. The germline V gene encodes CDR1 SEHNR and CDR2 FQNEAQ (reference sequence). The CDR3 DNA is TGTGCCAGCAGCTTAGGTTCTTCTGGCATAGAGACCCAGTACTTC. It specifies CASSLGSSGIETQYF.

V gene TRBV24-1 combines with J gene TRBJ2-4; possibly TRBD1 or TRBD2 for D (5 bases each). CDR3 length equals 16 residues. V lost 7 bases, J lost 4 bases, and 19 bases lay in between. Germline CDR1 and CDR2: KGHDR and SFDVKD. As DNA, the CDR3 is TGTGCCACCAGCCCCACGGGGAGACAGTCGAAAAACATTCAGTACTTC. Residues: CATSPTGRQSKNIQYF.

The rearrangement links TRBV3-1 (or the pseudogene TRBV3-2) to TRBJ2-7; weak D call: TRBD2 (6 bases). V lost 0 bases and J lost 2, with 11 bases in between. The CDR3 covers 15 residues. Germline CDR1 reads LGHDT; CDR2 reads YNNKEL (reference sequence). CDR3 region: CASSQESGLTYEQYF. CDR3 in DNA: TGTGCCAGCAGCCAAGAGTCCGGACTAACCTACGAGCAGTACTTC.

The chain uses TRBV19 and TRBJ1-5; the D gene is possibly TRBD1 (5 bases). Trimming removed 3 bases at V and 4 bases at J, with 10 bases between. CDR1 is LNHDA and CDR2 is SQIVND in the germline V gene (reference sequence). The CDR3 runs to 14 residues. The CDR3 loop reads CASSIRGLNQPQHF. The CDR3 nucleotides read TGTGCCAGTAGTATTAGGGGTCTTAATCAGCCCCAGCATTTT.

This sequence joins TRBV7-9 and TRBJ1-6, with D maybe TRBD1 (5 bases). The CDR3 has 15 amino acids. Germline values: CDR1 SEHNR, CDR2 FQNEAQ (reference sequence). Trimming stripped 5 bases from V and 2 bases from J, with 10 bases between. Here the CDR3 reads CASSRSGTYNSPLHF. Here the CDR3 DNA reads TGTGCCAGCAGCCGTTCAGGGACCTATAATTCACCCCTCCACTTT.

This chain joins TRBV7-2 and TRBJ1-1; perhaps TRBD1 as D (5 bases). V dropped 2 bases and J dropped 11 bases, with 12 bases sitting between them. The CDR3 is made up of 12 amino acids. Germline CDR1 is SGHTA and CDR2 is FQGNSA. The chain's CDR3 is CASSLLQEPAFF. The CDR3 region has the DNA TGTGCCAGCAGCTTACTACAGGAGCCGGCTTTCTTT.

This CDR3 reads CASSATSGTTYEQYF. The DNA of the CDR3 is TGTGCCAGCAGCGCGACTAGCGGGACAACCTACGAGCAGTACTTC. This chain connects TRBV9 to TRBJ2-7; 11 positions agree with TRBD2. Germline-derived CDR1 and CDR2 are SGDLS and YYNGEE. This CDR3 region has 15 residues. V shed 3 bases, J shed 2 bases, and the junction held 4 bases outside the gene matches. The variable domain in full, completed from reference TRBV9 and TRBJ2-7, reads DSGVTQTPKHLITATGQRVTLRCSPRSGDLSVYWYQQSLDQGLQFLIQYYNGEERAKGNILERFSAQQFPDLHSELNLSSLELGDSALYFCASSATSGTTYEQYFGPGTRLTVT.

The chain combines TRBV29-1 with TRBJ2-1; 10 nucleotides align to TRBD2. Germline values: CDR1 SQVTM, CDR2 ANQGSEA. The trim removed 4 bases at V and 1 base at J, leaving 4 bases unmatched. This CDR3 is built from 15 residues. The CDR3 loop reads CSVVVAGGSYNEQFF. The CDR3 bases are TGCAGCGTTGTGGTAGCGGGGGGATCCTACAATGAGCAGTTCTTC.

V is TRBV5-1 and J is TRBJ2-5; TRBD1 aligns across 8 bases. This CDR3 region has 15 residues. Per germline, CDR1 SGHRS and CDR2 YFSETQ. After removal of 3 bases from V and 5 bases from J, the junction contained 9 bases not matched to a gene. The CDR3 bases are TGCGCCAGCAGCTCACCCGACAGGGGCGGGGAGACCCAGTACTTC. This gives the protein CASSSPDRGGETQYF. Together with reference TRBV5-1 and TRBJ2-5, the CDR3 gives the full variable domain: KAGVTQTPRYLIKTRGQQVTLSCSPISGHRSVSWYQQTPGQGLQFLFEYFSETQRNKGNFPGRFSGRQFSNSRSEMNVSTLELGDSALYLCASSSPDRGGETQYFGPGTRLLVL.

V usage is TRBV5-4 and J usage is TRBJ1-1; D may be TRBD1 (6 bases). Between the trimmed V and J ends, which lost 4 bases and 5 bases, there was a span of 18 bases. The CDR3 is 15 amino acids. Germline V lookup: CDR1 SGHNT, CDR2 YYREEE (reference sequence). CDR3 sequence reads: CASSNRDTGRTEAFF. The CDR3 nucleotides read TGTGCCAGCAGCAACCGGGACACGGGTCGAACTGAAGCTTTCTTT.

V is TRBV3-1 (or the pseudogene TRBV3-2) and J is TRBJ2-7, with 12 bases lining up with TRBD2. Germline trimming cut 0 bases from V and 6 bases from J; bases unmatched to any gene: 6. Germline assignment: CDR1 LGHDT and CDR2 YNNKEL (reference sequence). CDR3 length: 16 residues. CDR3 amino acids: CASSQDSASGGGEQYF. The DNA of the CDR3 is TGTGCCAGCAGCCAAGATTCTGCTAGCGGGGGGGGCGAGCAGTACTTC.

In its sample, this clone was seen once. The V gene is TRBV10-3, the J gene TRBJ2-3, with D possibly matching TRBD2 (6 bases). Trimming removed 2 bases at V and 3 bases at J, with 12 bases between. Germline values: CDR1 ENHRY, CDR2 SYGVKD. The CDR3 is 15 residues long. The DNA for the CDR3 is TGTGCCATCAGTGAGAGCGGGCTGGCGACAGATACGCAGTATTTT. Residues: CAISESGLATDTQYF.

This clone was detected only a few times. The chain employs TRBV7-6 and TRBJ2-1; 15 nucleotides agree with TRBD2. V shed 1 base and J 7 bases; nucleotides not matched to a gene: 8. The CDR3 contains 18 residues. Germline values: CDR1 SGHVS, CDR2 FNYEAQ. CDR3 in amino acids: CASSLEVRTSGRVNEQFF. CDR3 DNA: TGTGCCAGCAGCTTAGAAGTTCGGACTAGCGGGAGGGTTAATGAGCAGTTCTTC.

This clone was counted a single time. The identical CDR3 is also encoded by other nucleotide sequences in the sample. This chain connects TRBV6-1 to TRBJ1-1; possibly TRBD1 for D (5 bases). CDR3 length: 13 residues. Between the trimmed V and J ends, which lost 0 bases and 4 bases, there was a span of 6 bases. Germline V CDR1 and CDR2: MNHNS, SASEGT. CDR3 DNA sequence: TGTGCCAGCAGTGAAGCCGGGGGCACTGAAGCTTTCTTT. Translated, it gives CASSEAGGTEAFF.